This entry concerns a single T cell receptor beta chain. These data come from a study of shared clonotypes between healthy human individuals. TCRdb keeps only in-frame clones here, not all; method: immunoSEQ multiplex PCR. This sample carries roughly 700,000 clones, approximately 79% of them seen once, and the ten largest clones take over 1.5%. V was trimmed by 2 bases and J by 5 bases, leaving 10 bases between them. The CDR3 is 13 residues long. Germline loops: CDR1 SGHRS, CDR2 YFSETQ. CD4+ cell separation produced CD45RA+ naive and CD45RA-negative memory subsets. This receptor was taken from a woman under 40 in good health. Source material: memory CD4+ T cells sorted from blood. Subset described: CD45RA-negative fraction. The chain has TRBV5-1 and TRBJ1-1; D is unclear. CDR3 loop: CASSFGGRTEAFF. CDR3 coding DNA: TGCGCCAGCAGCTTTGGAGGGAGGACTGAAGCTTTCTTT.